The 24 T cell receptor beta chains in this list originate from one sample, sequenced in a study of blood T cell repertoires in COVID-19. Here immunoSEQ multiplex PCR was the method, and the copy in TCRdb shows in-frame clones only, minus some. The sample includes about 120,000 clones, roughly 77% of them seen just once. Source material: peripheral blood. The receptors come from a man between 60 and 70 years old with active or convalescent COVID-19.

This chain connects TRBV28 to TRBJ2-3; 9 positions agree with TRBD2. Germline loops: CDR1 MDHEN, CDR2 SYDVKM. The CDR3 contains 16 residues. V shed 9 bases and J 5 bases; nucleotides not matched to a gene: 15. This CDR3 is CASLTIGREGGDTQYF. CDR3 sequence (DNA): TGTGCCAGTCTAACTATCGGGCGGGAGGGTGGAGATACGCAGTATTTT.

The V and J genes are TRBV6-5 and TRBJ1-1, with TRBD1 matching 7 bases. There are 13 residues in the CDR3. CDR1 and CDR2 from the germline V gene are MNHEY and SVGAGI. The junction had 4 bases not matched to a gene; V was cut back by 2 bases and J by 7 bases. The CDR3 DNA reads as TGTGCCAGCAGTTACCGGTGGACAGGTGAAGCTTTCTTT. The encoded protein is CASSYRWTGEAFF.

The chain combines TRBV28 with TRBJ2-3; 13 nucleotides match TRBD2. Germline V CDR1 and CDR2: MDHEN, SYDVKM. After removal of 5 bases from V and 1 base from J, the junction contained 9 bases not matched to a gene. CDR3 length equals 18 residues. In DNA, the CDR3 is TGTGCCAGCAGTCTCACTAGCGGGAGGGCCCCTCGCACAGATACGCAGTATTTT. Translation gives CASSLTSGRAPRTDTQYF.

The V gene is TRBV7-3, the J gene TRBJ2-7; perhaps TRBD2 as D (5 bases). There are 13 residues in the CDR3. Germline values: CDR1 SGHTA, CDR2 FQGTGA. V was shortened by 2 bases and J by 3 bases, with 8 bases between the two germline ends. CDR3 in amino acids: CASSLGEFYEQYF. CDR3 DNA sequence: TGTGCCAGCAGCTTAGGGGAGTTCTACGAGCAGTACTTC.

In this sample, this clone turned up many times. The chain links TRBV5-4 to TRBJ2-7; TRBD1 matches 11 bases. Germline trimming cut 4 bases from V and 2 bases from J; bases unmatched to any gene: 5. This CDR3 region has 15 residues. Per germline, CDR1 SGHNT and CDR2 YYREEE (reference sequence). CDR3 nucleotides: TGTGCCAGCAGCGTGCCGGGACAGGGGGCCTACGAGCAGTACTTC. Translation: CASSVPGQGAYEQYF.

This clone was counted once. The rearrangement links TRBV7-3 to TRBJ2-1, with TRBD2 as a possible D gene (5 bases). V was trimmed by 4 bases and J by 7 bases, leaving 11 bases between them. This CDR3 has 13 residues. Per the germline V gene, CDR1 is SGHTA and CDR2 is FQGTGA. The CDR3 spells CASSSLDWNEQFF. Written as DNA, the CDR3 is TGTGCCAGCAGCTCTCTGGACTGGAATGAGCAGTTCTTC.

This clone has just one count. The chain uses TRBV7-9 and TRBJ2-3; 7 bases agree with TRBD2. Trimming took 5 bases from V and 2 from J; bases not matched to a gene: 7. This CDR3 spans 15 amino acids. Germline CDR1 SEHNR, CDR2 FQNEAQ (reference sequence). The CDR3 coding sequence is TGTGCCAGCAGCCAGCTAGCGGAAGCCACAGATACGCAGTATTTT. As protein: CASSQLAEATDTQYF.

The chain carries TRBV18 and TRBJ2-7, with D maybe TRBD1 (6 bases). Germline loops: CDR1 KGHSH, CDR2 LQKENI. The V gene lost 2 bases and the J gene lost 4 bases, with 15 bases spanning the gap. This CDR3 contains 15 residues. CDR3 amino acids: CASSPMGAPEYEQYF. As DNA, the CDR3 is TGTGCCAGCTCACCAATGGGGGCTCCTGAATACGAGCAGTACTTC.

The CDR3 nucleotides are TGTGCCAGCAGCGTAGCAGATGCAGGGGCTAACTATGGCTACACCTTC. Its protein is CASSVADAGANYGYTF. V usage is TRBV9 and J usage is TRBJ1-2; weak D call: TRBD1 (6 bases). The germline CDR1 and CDR2 sequences are SGDLS and YYNGEE. V dropped 0 bases and J dropped 0 bases, with 12 bases sitting between them. The CDR3 is made up of 16 amino acids.

V gene TRBV6-2 or TRBV6-3 combines with J gene TRBJ2-7, with D perhaps matching TRBD1 (5 bases). CDR1 and CDR2 (germline): MNHEY, SVGEGT. V lost 6 bases and J lost 2, with 11 bases in between. This CDR3 contains 13 residues. As DNA, the CDR3 is TGTGCCAGCAGCCCCGGACACGCCTACGAGCAGTACTTC. Protein product: CASSPGHAYEQYF.

The chain links TRBV30 to TRBJ2-4; 11 positions match TRBD1. V shed 0 bases, J shed 2 bases, and the junction held 9 bases outside the gene matches. CDR1 and CDR2 (germline): GTSNPN, SVGIG (reference sequence). CDR3 length equals 18 residues. This CDR3 reads CAWSVVVDRGRTKNIQYF. Here the CDR3 DNA reads TGTGCCTGGAGTGTGGTCGTGGACAGGGGGCGAACCAAAAACATTCAGTACTTC.

The gene calls are TRBV4-1 and TRBJ1-6, with 7 nucleotides matching TRBD1. V shed 5 bases, J shed 7 bases, and the junction held 14 bases outside the gene matches. In germline, CDR1 is MGHRA, CDR2 YSYEKL. The CDR3 is made up of 17 amino acids. The CDR3 reads CASSGGGQPRPNSPLHF. The CDR3 nucleotides read TGCGCCAGCAGCGGAGGGGGACAGCCTAGGCCCAATTCACCCCTCCACTTT.

This clone was observed once. This chain links TRBV10-3 with TRBJ2-7, with 7 bases matching TRBD1. V shed 10 bases and J 2 bases; nucleotides not matched to a gene: 5. The CDR3 is 12 amino acids. Germline CDR1 ENHRY, CDR2 SYGVKD. CDR3: CASRDRAYEQYF. The CDR3 nucleotides are TGTGCCAGCCGGGACAGAGCCTACGAGCAGTACTTC.

V and J are TRBV15 and TRBJ2-1, with unresolved D. Trimming left V 0 bases short and J 6 bases short, with 15 bases between. The CDR3 covers 16 residues. Looked up from germline, CDR1 is LNHNV and CDR2 is YYDKDF (reference sequence). The DNA of the CDR3 is TGTGCCACCAGCAGAGACCTACCCCCGAACGTCAATGAGCAGTTCTTC. Its protein product is CATSRDLPPNVNEQFF.

The chain has TRBV7-9 and TRBJ1-1; 8 positions agree with TRBD1. This CDR3 is 14 amino acids long. V gave up 4 bases and J gave up 1 base; unmatched junction bases: 2. The germline V gene has CDR1 SEHNR and CDR2 FQNEAQ (reference sequence). CDR3 residues: CASSSTGANTEAFF. The CDR3 bases are TGTGCCAGCAGCTCGACAGGGGCGAACACTGAAGCTTTCTTT.

The V gene is TRBV3-1 (or the pseudogene TRBV3-2), the J gene TRBJ2-7, with D possibly being TRBD1 (6 bases). CDR1 is LGHDT and CDR2 is YNNKEL in the germline V gene (reference sequence). The CDR3 spans 13 residues. V dropped 1 base and J dropped 2 bases, with 6 bases sitting between them. DNA of the CDR3: TGTGCCAGCAGCCAAGGGGGGCCCTACGAGCAGTACTTC. Amino acid sequence: CASSQGGPYEQYF.

In regard to this clone: This may be a read error: a much more frequent sequence differs by one nucleotide. V usage is TRBV7-2 and J usage is TRBJ2-3; D perhaps matches TRBD2 (5 bases). Germline CDR1 SGHTA, CDR2 FQGNSA. Trimming took 5 bases from V and 4 from J, leaving 13 bases between them. The CDR3 contains 14 residues. The DNA of the CDR3 is TGTGCCAGCAGCCCAGGACTTATCGCAGATACGCAGTATTTT. The encoded protein is CASSPGLIADTQYF.

This chain joins TRBV7-8 and TRBJ2-1; D is unclear. Germline assignment: CDR1 SGHVS and CDR2 FQNEAQ. The CDR3 contains 17 residues. Trimming pared 0 bases from V and 8 bases from J, leaving 20 bases between. In DNA form, the CDR3 reads TGTGCCAGCAGCTTAGCGAGGTGGCGACTGCTCGCCGATGAGCAGTTCTTC. Translation: CASSLARWRLLADEQFF.

The rearrangement uses TRBV5-1 and TRBJ2-5; unclear D gene. The CDR3 is made up of 13 amino acids. With 2 bases removed from V and 4 bases from J, the gap between germline ends came to 9 bases. CDR1 is SGHRS, CDR2 YFSETQ, per germline. The CDR3 region has the DNA TGCGCCAGCAGCTTAACCGGGTTAGAGACCCAGTACTTC. This encodes CASSLTGLETQYF.

This rearrangement joins TRBV11-1 to TRBJ2-2, with D perhaps matching TRBD2 (5 bases). The CDR3 is made up of 15 amino acids. The V and J ends lost 1 base and 3 bases respectively, with 9 bases between them. Germline lookup yields CDR1 SGHAT and CDR2 FQDESV (reference sequence). This CDR3 reads CASSLGPGDTGELFF. The DNA of the CDR3 is TGTGCCAGCAGCTTAGGCCCCGGGGACACCGGGGAGCTGTTTTTT.

V is TRBV3-1 (or the pseudogene TRBV3-2) and J is TRBJ2-1; a weak D match, TRBD2 (6 bases). This CDR3 contains 16 residues. Germline assignment: CDR1 LGHDT and CDR2 YNNKEL (reference sequence). V was shortened by 4 bases and J by 1 base, with 14 bases between the two germline ends. Here the CDR3 reads CASSRRPRGSYNEQFF. DNA for the CDR3: TGTGCCAGCAGCCGACGACCCCGGGGGTCCTACAATGAGCAGTTCTTC.

The chain recombines TRBV28 with TRBJ2-3, with 7 bases lining up with TRBD2. CDR3 length: 15 amino acids. The V gene end was trimmed by 7 bases and the J gene end by 3 bases; junction bases not matched to a gene: 10. Germline CDR1 is MDHEN and CDR2 is SYDVKM. CDR3 in amino acids: CASISSSGMTDTQYF. The DNA of the CDR3 is TGTGCCAGCATTTCCTCCAGCGGGATGACAGATACGCAGTATTTT.

This clone was counted between two and nine times. The rearrangement uses TRBV9 and TRBJ1-2; the match to TRBD1 covers 7 bases. Germline V gene sequence: CDR1 SGDLS, CDR2 YYNGEE. With V trimmed by 3 bases and J by 0 bases, 14 bases remained unmatched. The CDR3 extends over 18 amino acids. CDR3 nucleotides: TGTGCCAGCAGCGGGCCCTGGACAGGAGGTTTAGCTAACTATGGCTACACCTTC. It codes for CASSGPWTGGLANYGYTF.

J is TRBJ2-7 and V is TRBV7-8; TRBD1 matches at 7 bases. CDR1 and CDR2 (germline): SGHVS, FQNEAQ. V trimming: 4 bases; J trimming: 0 bases; junction bases outside the gene matches: 0. This CDR3 has 13 amino acids. CDR3 protein: CASSWDSSYEQYF. The DNA of the CDR3 is TGTGCCAGCAGCTGGGACAGCTCCTACGAGCAGTACTTC.